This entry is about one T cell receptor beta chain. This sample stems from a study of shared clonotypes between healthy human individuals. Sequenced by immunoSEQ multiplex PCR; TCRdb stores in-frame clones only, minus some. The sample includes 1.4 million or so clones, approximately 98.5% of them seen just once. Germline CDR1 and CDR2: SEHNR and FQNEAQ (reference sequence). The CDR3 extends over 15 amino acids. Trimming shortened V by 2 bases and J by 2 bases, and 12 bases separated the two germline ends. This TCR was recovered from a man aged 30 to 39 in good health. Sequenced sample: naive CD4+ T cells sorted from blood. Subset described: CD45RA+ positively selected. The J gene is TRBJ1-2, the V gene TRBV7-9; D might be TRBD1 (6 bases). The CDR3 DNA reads TGTGCCAGCAGCTTAACTCAGGGGATCAACTATGGCTACACCTTC. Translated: CASSLTQGINYGYTF.